The clone carrying this TCR beta chain has only a few counts. The CDR3 runs to 11 residues. Germline assignment: CDR1 SQVTM and CDR2 ANQGSEA. Trimming stripped 5 bases from V and 8 bases from J, with 11 bases between. The investigators collected lesional scalp punch biopsies and peripheral blood from alopecia areata patients. Sequencing relied on a cDNA template that was reverse transcribed from extracted RNA. Repertoires were generated with immunoSEQ multiplex PCR, while TCRdb's copy carries only in-frame clones and drops some. The table shows about 180,000 clones, with roughly 63% occurring only once. The sample comes from a study of CD8+ T cells in alopecia areata. Study-level background: Treated patients were given 5 to 10 mg oral tofacitinib twice daily.

The sequence was obtained from a human donor with alopecia areata. Sequences were derived from CD4+ T cells sorted from blood, sampled at week 0. The rearrangement links TRBV29-1 to TRBJ2-3, with D unclear. CDR3 coding DNA: TGCAGCGTTCAAGGCACCGGTACGCAGTATTTT. It specifies CSVQGTGTQYF.